This TCR beta chain emerged from a study of T cell responses to AZD1222 COVID-19 vaccine (dated by TCRdb to the early 2020s). As for the study more broadly: AZD1222 recipients given second doses at about 4 weeks or at about 12 weeks were pooled, since spike-specific TCR depth and breadth were not found to differ between the two schedules. Trial participants were enrolled into age subgroups of 18-55, 56-69 and 70-plus years, which contained about 150, 28 and 57 TCR-sequenced participants, respectively. TCR sequencing was performed for fewer than 250 trial participants, of whom around 200 were given two doses of AZD1222 and 26 were given two doses of MenACWY control vaccine. Results and caveats for the whole study, not just this receptor: Most participants were white British and females outnumbered males, and the authors suggested that clonal diversity may have been underestimated. The vaccine-associated CD4 TCRs covered the entire spike protein, and the dominant responses fell in regions 160-218 and 743-854. No day 14 peak-response samples were available, so repertoires were characterized only after the peak T cell response. Spike-specific TCR breadth and depth rose significantly after two AZD1222 doses compared with day 0 and with MenACWY recipients. Conclusions about previously exposed vaccinees were limited because only 6 or 7 AZD1222 recipients were SARS-CoV-2 seropositive at baseline. The 56-69-year group was small, and its depth increase did not reach significance, likely because of low power. Epitopes outside the regions mutated in the B.1.351 and B.1.1.7 variants were reportedly recognized by nearly half of the unique spike-specific TCRs.

This clone was seen a single time. The specificity of this receptor is unknown. No much larger clone is present one base from it, and per-base qualities are unavailable. Reading the label with the study, this specimen's time point is: baseline before first vaccination. Vaccinee samples were obtained from the UK trials COV001 and COV002, which included a single-blind randomized controlled phase 2/3 trial of AZD1222 (ChAdOx1 nCoV-19) in healthy adults. For TCRbeta chain sequencing, PBMC samples were collected from trial participants at day 0 and at day 28 after the second dose. The CDR3 regions of human TCRbeta chains were analyzed by immunosequencing. Per the original workflow: TCRs in the repertoires were matched against a reference library of SARS-CoV-2-specific TCRs that had been generated with the MIRA antigen-specificity platform. Breadth was defined as the fraction of unique TCRs that were SARS-CoV-2-associated, and depth was defined as the fraction of total T cells that were SARS-CoV-2-associated. Using the MIRA data, each spike-specific TCR was assigned both to the spike region to which the TCR was reactive and to a CD4 or CD8 class. Log10-transformed breadth and depth values were compared by one-way ANOVA with Sidak's multiple comparisons tests. TCRdb provides this immuneACCESS table in a form limited to in-frame rearrangements. Some clones are lacking; in checked studies, under half of them reflect an unresolved V gene, and why the rest are absent is not known. V, J and clone size were drawn from that table, and D and trimming were deduced from the DNA. The sample table lists over 85,000 clones, around 92% of them with a count of one. Under 10% of the sample is held by the ten biggest clonotypes.

This receptor was identified in an adult in good health. The starting material was peripheral blood, obtained on day 0 of AZD1222 vaccination.

The bases are TGTGCCAGCGGGGTCAAGACGAATTCACCCCTCCACTTT. It specifies CASGVKTNSPLHF. Here the chain combines TRBV9 and TRBJ1-6, with the D gene not clear enough to name. V lost 7 bases and J lost 7 bases; the stretch between them is 12 bases long. CDR1 and CDR2 are read off the germline V gene as SGDLS and YYNGEE. Its CDR3 holds 13 amino acids, cysteine through phenylalanine. Only the CDR3 portion is preserved as DNA: 39 bases, with reading frame beginning at the first base.